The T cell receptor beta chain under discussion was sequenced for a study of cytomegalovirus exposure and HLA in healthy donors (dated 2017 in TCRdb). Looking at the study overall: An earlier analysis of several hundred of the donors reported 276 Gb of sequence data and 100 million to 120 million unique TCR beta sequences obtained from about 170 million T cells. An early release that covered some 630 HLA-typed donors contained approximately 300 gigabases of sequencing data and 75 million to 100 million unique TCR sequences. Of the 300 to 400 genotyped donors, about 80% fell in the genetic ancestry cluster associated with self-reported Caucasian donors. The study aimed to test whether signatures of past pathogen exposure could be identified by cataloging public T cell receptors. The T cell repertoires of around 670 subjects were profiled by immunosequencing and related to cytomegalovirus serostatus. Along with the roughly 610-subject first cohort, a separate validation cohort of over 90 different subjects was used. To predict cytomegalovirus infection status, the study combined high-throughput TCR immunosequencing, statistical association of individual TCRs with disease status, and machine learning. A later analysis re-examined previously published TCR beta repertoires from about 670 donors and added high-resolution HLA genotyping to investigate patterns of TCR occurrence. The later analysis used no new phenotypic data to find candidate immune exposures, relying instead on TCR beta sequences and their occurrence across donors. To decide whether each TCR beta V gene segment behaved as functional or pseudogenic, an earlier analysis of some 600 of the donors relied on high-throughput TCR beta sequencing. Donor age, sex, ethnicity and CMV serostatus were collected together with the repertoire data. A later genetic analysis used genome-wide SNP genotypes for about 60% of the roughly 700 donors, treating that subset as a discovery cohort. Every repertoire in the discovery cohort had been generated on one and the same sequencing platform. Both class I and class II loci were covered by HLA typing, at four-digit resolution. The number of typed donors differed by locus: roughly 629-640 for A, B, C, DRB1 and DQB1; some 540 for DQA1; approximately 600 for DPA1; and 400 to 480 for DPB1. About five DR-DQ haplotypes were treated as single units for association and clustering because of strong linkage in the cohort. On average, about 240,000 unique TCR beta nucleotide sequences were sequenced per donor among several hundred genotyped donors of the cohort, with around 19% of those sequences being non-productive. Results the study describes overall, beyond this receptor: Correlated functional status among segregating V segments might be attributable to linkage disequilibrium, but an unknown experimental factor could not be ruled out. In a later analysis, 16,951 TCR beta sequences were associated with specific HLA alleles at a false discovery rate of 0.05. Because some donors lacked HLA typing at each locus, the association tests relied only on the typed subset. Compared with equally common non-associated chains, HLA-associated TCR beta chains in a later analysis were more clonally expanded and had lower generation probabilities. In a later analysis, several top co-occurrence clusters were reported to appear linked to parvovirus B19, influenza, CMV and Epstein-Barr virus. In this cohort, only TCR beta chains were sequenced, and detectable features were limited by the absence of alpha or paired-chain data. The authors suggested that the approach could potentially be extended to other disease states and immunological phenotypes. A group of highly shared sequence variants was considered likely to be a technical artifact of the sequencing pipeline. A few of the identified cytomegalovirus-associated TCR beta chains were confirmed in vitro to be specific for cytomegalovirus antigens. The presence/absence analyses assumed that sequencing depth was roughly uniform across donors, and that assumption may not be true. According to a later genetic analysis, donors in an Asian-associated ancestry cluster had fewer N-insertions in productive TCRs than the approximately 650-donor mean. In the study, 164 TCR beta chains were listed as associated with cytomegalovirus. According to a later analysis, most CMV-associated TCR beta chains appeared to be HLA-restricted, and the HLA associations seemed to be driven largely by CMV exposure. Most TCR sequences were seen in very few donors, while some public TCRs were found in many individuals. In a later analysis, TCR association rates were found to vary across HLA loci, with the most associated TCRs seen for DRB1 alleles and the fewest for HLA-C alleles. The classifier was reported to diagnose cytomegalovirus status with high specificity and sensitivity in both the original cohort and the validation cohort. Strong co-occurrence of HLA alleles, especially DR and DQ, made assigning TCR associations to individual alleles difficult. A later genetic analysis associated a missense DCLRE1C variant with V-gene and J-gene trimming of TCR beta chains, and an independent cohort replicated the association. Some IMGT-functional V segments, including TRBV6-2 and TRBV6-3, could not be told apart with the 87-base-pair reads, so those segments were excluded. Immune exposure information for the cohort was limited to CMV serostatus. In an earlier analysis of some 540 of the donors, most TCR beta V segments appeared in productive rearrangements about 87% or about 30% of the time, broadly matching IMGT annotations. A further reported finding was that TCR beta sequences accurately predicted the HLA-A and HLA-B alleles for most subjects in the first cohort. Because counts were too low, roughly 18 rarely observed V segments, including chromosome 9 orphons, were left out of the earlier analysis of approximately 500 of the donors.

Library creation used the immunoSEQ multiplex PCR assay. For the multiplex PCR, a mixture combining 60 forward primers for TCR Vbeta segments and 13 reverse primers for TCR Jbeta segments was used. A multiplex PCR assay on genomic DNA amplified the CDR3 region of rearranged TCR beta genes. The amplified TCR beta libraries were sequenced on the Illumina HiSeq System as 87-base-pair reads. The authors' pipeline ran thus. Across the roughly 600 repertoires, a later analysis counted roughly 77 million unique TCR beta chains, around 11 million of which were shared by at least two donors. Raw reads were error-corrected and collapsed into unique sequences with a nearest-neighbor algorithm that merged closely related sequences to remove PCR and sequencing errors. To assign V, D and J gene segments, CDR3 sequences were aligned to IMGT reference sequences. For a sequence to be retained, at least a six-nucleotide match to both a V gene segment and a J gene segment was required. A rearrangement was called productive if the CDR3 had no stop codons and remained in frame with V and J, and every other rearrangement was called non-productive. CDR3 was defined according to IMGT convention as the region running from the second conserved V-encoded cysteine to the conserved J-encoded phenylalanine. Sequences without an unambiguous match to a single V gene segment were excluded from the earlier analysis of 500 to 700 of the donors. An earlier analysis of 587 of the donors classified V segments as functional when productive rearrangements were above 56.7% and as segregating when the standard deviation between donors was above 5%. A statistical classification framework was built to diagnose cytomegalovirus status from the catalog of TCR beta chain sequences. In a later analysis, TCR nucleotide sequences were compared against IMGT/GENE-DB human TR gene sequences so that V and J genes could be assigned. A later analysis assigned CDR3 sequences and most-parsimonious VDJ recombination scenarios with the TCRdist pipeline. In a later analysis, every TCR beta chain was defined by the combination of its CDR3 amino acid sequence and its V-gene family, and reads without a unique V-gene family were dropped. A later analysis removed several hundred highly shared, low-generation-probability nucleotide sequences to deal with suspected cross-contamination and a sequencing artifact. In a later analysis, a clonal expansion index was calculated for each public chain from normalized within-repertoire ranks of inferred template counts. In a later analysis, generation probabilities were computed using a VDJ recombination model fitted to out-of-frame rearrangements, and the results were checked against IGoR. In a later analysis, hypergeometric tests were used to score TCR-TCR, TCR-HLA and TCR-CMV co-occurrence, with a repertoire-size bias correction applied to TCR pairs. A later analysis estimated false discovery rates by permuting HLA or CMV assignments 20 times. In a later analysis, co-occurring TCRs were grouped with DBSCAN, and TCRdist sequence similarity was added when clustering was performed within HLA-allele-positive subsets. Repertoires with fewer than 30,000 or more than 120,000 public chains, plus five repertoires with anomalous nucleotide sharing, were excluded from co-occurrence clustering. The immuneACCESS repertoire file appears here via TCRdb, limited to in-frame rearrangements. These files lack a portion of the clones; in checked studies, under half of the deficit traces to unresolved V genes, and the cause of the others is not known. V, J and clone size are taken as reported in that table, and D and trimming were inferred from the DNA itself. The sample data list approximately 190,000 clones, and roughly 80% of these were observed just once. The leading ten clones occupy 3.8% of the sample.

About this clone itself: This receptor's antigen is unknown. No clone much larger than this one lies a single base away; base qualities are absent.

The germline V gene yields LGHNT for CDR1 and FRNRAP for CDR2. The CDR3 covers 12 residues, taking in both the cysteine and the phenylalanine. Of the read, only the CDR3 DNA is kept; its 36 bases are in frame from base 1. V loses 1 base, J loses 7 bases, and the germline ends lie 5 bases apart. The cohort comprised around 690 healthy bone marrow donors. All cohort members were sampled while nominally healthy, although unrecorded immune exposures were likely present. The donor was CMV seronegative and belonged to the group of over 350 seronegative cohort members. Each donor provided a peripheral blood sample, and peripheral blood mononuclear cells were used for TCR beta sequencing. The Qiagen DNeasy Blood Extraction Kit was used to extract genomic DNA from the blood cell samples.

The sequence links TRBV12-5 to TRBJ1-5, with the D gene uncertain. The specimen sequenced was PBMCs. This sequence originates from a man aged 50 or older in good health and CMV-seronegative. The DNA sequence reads TGTGCTAGTGGTTTGGGCTACCAGCCCCAGCATTTT. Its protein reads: CASGLGYQPQHF.